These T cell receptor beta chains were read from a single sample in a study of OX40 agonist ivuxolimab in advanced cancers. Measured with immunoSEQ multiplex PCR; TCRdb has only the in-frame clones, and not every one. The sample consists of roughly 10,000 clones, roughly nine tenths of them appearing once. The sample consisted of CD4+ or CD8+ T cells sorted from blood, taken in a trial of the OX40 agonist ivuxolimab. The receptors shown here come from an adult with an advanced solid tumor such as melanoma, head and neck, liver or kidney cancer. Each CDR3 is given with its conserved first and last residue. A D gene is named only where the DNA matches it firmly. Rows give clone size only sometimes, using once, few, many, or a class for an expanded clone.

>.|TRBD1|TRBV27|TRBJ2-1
TGTGCCAGCAGTTTCGGGCGTCAGGGGGCGGTAGGGCAGTTCTTC
CASSFGRQGAVGQFF
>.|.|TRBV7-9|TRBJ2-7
TGTGCCAGCAGCTCTTGGGAGGCCTACGAGCAGTACTTC
CASSSWEAYEQYF
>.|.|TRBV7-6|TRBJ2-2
TGTGCCAGCAGCTTAGACGGGAACACCGGGGAGCTGTTTTTT
CASSLDGNTGELFF
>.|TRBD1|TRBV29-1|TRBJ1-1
TGCAGCGTCGTGGACAGGGAGGACACTGAAGCTTTCTTT
CSVVDREDTEAFF
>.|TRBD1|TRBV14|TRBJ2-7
TGTGCCAGCAGCCAGACAGGGTTGTTGCACGAGCAGTACTTC
CASSQTGLLHEQYF
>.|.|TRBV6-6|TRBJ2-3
TGTGCCAGCAGCTCCGGACGGTTTACAGATACGCAGTATTTT
CASSSGRFTDTQYF
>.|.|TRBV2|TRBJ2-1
TGTGCCAGCATTCAGACCGGCCAGCAGTTCTTC
CASIQTGQQFF
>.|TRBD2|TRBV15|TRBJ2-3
TGTGCCACCAGCGGGAAGCCGGGGGGGGATACGCAGTATTTT
CATSGKPGGDTQYF
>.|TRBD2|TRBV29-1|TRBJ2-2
TGCAGCGCTCGCGGGGGGGCCGGGGAGCTGTTTTTT
CSARGGAGELFF
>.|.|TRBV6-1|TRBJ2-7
TGTGCCAGCAGTGAAGGGGGATACTACGAGCAGTACTTC
CASSEGGYYEQYF
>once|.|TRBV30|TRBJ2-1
TGTGCCTGGAGTGTAGCGACCCTGTCCTACAATGAGCAGTTCTTC
CAWSVATLSYNEQFF
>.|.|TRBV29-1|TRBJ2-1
TGCAGCGTTGATATAGGGGGCGCGGGAAGTGAGCAGTTCTTC
CSVDIGGAGSEQFF
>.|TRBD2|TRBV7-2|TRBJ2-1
TGTGCCAGCAGCTTAAATCCGGGACTAGAGGTCTACAATGAGCAGTTCTTC
CASSLNPGLEVYNEQFF